The next 27 T cell receptor beta chains were all read from a single sample in a study of cytomegalovirus exposure and HLA in healthy donors. It was with 60 Vbeta and 13 Jbeta primers that the PCR ran. Using immunoSEQ multiplex PCR, the repertoire was profiled, and TCRdb retains in-frame clones only, with some absent. This table has about 71,000 clones, about 73% appearing once. The specimen sequenced was PBMCs. Source of these receptors: a woman in her forties or fifties in good health and CMV-seropositive.

This clone showed up just a few times. This chain connects TRBV30 to TRBJ1-1, with D maybe TRBD1 (5 bases). This CDR3 region has 13 residues. Trimming took off 2 bases at V and 3 bases at J, with 10 bases between the two ends. Germline CDR1 is GTSNPN and CDR2 is SVGIG (reference sequence). CDR3 in DNA: TGTGCCTGGAGTCGGGGGGGAGACACTGAAGCTTTCTTT. This translates into CAWSRGGDTEAFF.

V gene TRBV11-2 combines with J gene TRBJ1-1, with TRBD1 as a possible D gene (5 bases). Germline assignment: CDR1 SGHAT and CDR2 FQNNGV. This CDR3 comprises 16 residues. V was cut by 4 bases and J by 5 bases, with 20 bases left in between. The CDR3 nucleotides read TGTGCCAGCAGCTCTCCCCAGTCGGGGGGAGGTACTGAAGCTTTCTTT. Protein: CASSSPQSGGGTEAFF. Combining the CDR3 with reference TRBV11-2 and TRBJ1-1 gives the whole variable domain EAGVAQSPRYKIIEKRQSVAFWCNPISGHATLYWYQQILGQGPKLLIQFQNNGVVDDSQLPKDRFSAERLKGVDSTLKIQPAKLEDSAVYLCASSSPQSGGGTEAFFGQGTRLTVV.

The chain employs TRBV2 and TRBJ1-1, with TRBD1 identical over 8 bases. The J segment lost 5 bases and the V segment lost 6 bases, leaving 11 bases of the junction unmatched. From germline, CDR1 is SNHLY and CDR2 FYNNEI. This CDR3 is 15 amino acids long. The CDR3 is CASSPSPGTGTEAFF. CDR3 bases: TGTGCCAGCAGCCCCTCCCCCGGGACAGGTACTGAAGCTTTCTTT.

The J gene is TRBJ1-1, the V gene TRBV7-7; D unclear. The V end was cut by 4 bases, the J end by 4 bases, with 10 bases between. Looked up from germline, CDR1 is SSHAT and CDR2 is FNYEAQ (reference sequence). The CDR3 spans 13 residues. The CDR3 protein is CASSSERGTEAFF. The CDR3 DNA follows: TGTGCCAGCAGCTCCGAACGGGGCACTGAAGCTTTCTTT.

The chain employs TRBV5-4 and TRBJ1-2, with unresolved D. V was shortened by 0 bases and J by 7 bases, with 13 bases between the two germline ends. The germline V gene has CDR1 SGHNT and CDR2 YYREEE (reference sequence). The CDR3 has 14 residues. CDR3 sequence reads: CASSLESGARGYTF. CDR3 nucleotide sequence: TGTGCCAGCAGCTTGGAGAGCGGCGCCCGTGGCTACACCTTC.

The rearrangement joins TRBV10-3 to TRBJ2-3; D possibly corresponds to TRBD1 (5 bases). This CDR3 spans 14 amino acids. The germline V gene encodes CDR1 ENHRY and CDR2 SYGVKD. Trimming left V 5 bases short and J 0 bases short, with 9 bases between. CDR3 region: CAISRQSSTDTQYF. The CDR3 DNA reads as TGTGCCATCAGTAGACAGAGCAGCACAGATACGCAGTATTTT.

V gene TRBV5-1 combines with J gene TRBJ2-6; no definite D call. Trimming took off 0 bases at V and 0 bases at J, with 7 bases between the two ends. The CDR3 extends over 16 amino acids. Germline V gene sequence: CDR1 SGHRS, CDR2 YFSETQ. The CDR3 nucleotides read TGCGCCAGCAGCTTGGCACCGAGCTCTGGGGCCAACGTCCTGACTTTC. This translates into CASSLAPSSGANVLTF. Full variable domain (missing parts from reference TRBV5-1 and TRBJ2-6): KAGVTQTPRYLIKTRGQQVTLSCSPISGHRSVSWYQQTPGQGLQFLFEYFSETQRNKGNFPGRFSGRQFSNSRSEMNVSTLELGDSALYLCASSLAPSSGANVLTFGAGSRLTVL.

V and J are TRBV4-3 and TRBJ2-7; D possibly corresponds to TRBD1 (6 bases). Trimming took 1 base from V and 6 from J, leaving 19 bases between them. This CDR3 is 16 amino acids long. The germline V gene has CDR1 LGHNA and CDR2 YSLEER. The CDR3 nucleotides are TGCGCCAGCAGCCAAGCTTTCGGCAGGGGAATTGGCGAGCAGTACTTC. The encoded protein is CASSQAFGRGIGEQYF.

The chain employs TRBV5-1 and TRBJ1-5; 7 bases fit TRBD1. The CDR3 loop spans 15 amino acids. Germline CDR1 SGHRS, CDR2 YFSETQ. The J segment lost 3 bases and the V segment lost 4 bases, leaving 7 bases of the junction unmatched. The CDR3: CASSPGTDLNQPQHF. Written as DNA, the CDR3 is TGCGCCAGCAGCCCCGGGACAGATCTCAATCAGCCCCAGCATTTT.

Written as DNA, the CDR3 is TGCGCCAGCAGTGGACAGGGGAACTACGAGCAGTACTTC. As protein: CASSGQGNYEQYF. The chain couples TRBV10-1 to TRBJ2-7; 8 nucleotides align to TRBD1. CDR1 WNHNN and CDR2 SYGVQD come from the germline V gene (reference sequence). This CDR3 is 13 amino acids long. With 4 bases clipped from V and 3 bases from J, the junction kept 2 bases outside the gene matches.

This clone has only a few counts. The CDR3 DNA is TGTGCCAGCAGCTTGAGGGCTAGCGTTATCAGCTCCTACAATGAGCAGTTCTTC. It translates to CASSLRASVISSYNEQFF. This chain uses TRBV5-5 with TRBJ2-1, with D tentatively TRBD2 (6 bases). The ends were cut back, 1 base at V and 0 bases at J, with 17 bases in the middle. This CDR3 is built from 18 residues. Per the germline V gene, CDR1 is SGHKS and CDR2 is YYEKEE (reference sequence).

The DNA for the CDR3 is TGCGCCAGCAGCCATGGAGACAGGGGGATACACGAGCAGTACTTC. Protein product: CASSHGDRGIHEQYF. The chain is built from TRBV4-1 and TRBJ2-7; 9 bases fit TRBD1. Per the germline V gene, CDR1 is MGHRA and CDR2 is YSYEKL. The trim removed 3 bases at V and 5 bases at J, leaving 8 bases unmatched. The CDR3 extends over 15 amino acids.

V gene TRBV27 combines with J gene TRBJ1-1; D not resolved. CDR3 size: 14 residues. Per germline, CDR1 MNHEY and CDR2 SMNVEV (reference sequence). Deletions cut 0 bases from V and 1 base from J, with 6 bases between. DNA of the CDR3: TGTGCCAGCAGTTTATCTTGGCAGAACACTGAAGCTTTCTTT. Translation gives CASSLSWQNTEAFF.

This chain connects TRBV5-4 to TRBJ2-2, with TRBD1 matching over 7 bases. The trim removed 3 bases at V and 1 base at J, leaving 6 bases unmatched. CDR3 length equals 16 residues. CDR1 is SGHNT, CDR2 YYREEE, per germline (reference sequence). CDR3 in amino acids: CASSSPRTGNTGELFF. The CDR3 coding sequence is TGTGCCAGCAGCTCACCCAGGACAGGGAACACCGGGGAGCTGTTTTTT.

This clone has just a few counts. This sequence joins TRBV28 and TRBJ1-5; D not certain. CDR1 and CDR2 (germline): MDHEN, SYDVKM. CDR3 length: 13 amino acids. V was cut by 6 bases and J by 1 base, with 7 bases left in between. The CDR3 region has the DNA TGTGCCAGCAGGGGAGCAAGCAATCAGCCCCAGCATTTT. This encodes CASRGASNQPQHF.

The chain employs TRBV19 and TRBJ1-6; D may be TRBD1 (5 bases). The CDR3 extends over 18 amino acids. Trimming left V 1 base short and J 5 bases short, with 18 bases between. Germline CDR1 and CDR2: LNHDA and SQIVND (reference sequence). CDR3 loop: CASSIGIQWTQNNSPLHF. CDR3 sequence (DNA): TGTGCCAGTAGTATAGGTATTCAATGGACACAGAATAATTCACCCCTCCACTTT.

The CDR3 DNA sequence: TGTGCCATCACGGGCAGGGGTAACTATGGCTACACCTTC. Encoded protein: CAITGRGNYGYTF. The chain couples TRBV10-3 to TRBJ1-2; a weak D match, TRBD1 (6 bases). The CDR3 runs to 13 residues. V was cut by 7 bases and J by 1 base, with 10 bases left in between. Germline values: CDR1 ENHRY, CDR2 SYGVKD.

The genes are TRBV7-3 and TRBJ2-6, with D unclear. The CDR3 has 15 residues. V was trimmed by 5 bases and J by 6 bases, leaving 14 bases between them. Germline CDR1 SGHTA, CDR2 FQGTGA. DNA of the CDR3: TGTGCCAGCAGCCCTTTTCGGTCTAAGGCCAACGTCCTGACTTTC. Residues: CASSPFRSKANVLTF.

A few counts support this clone. The chain links TRBV5-1 to TRBJ1-1, with D uncertain. V lost 6 bases, J lost 3 bases, and 18 bases lay in between. CDR1 and CDR2 from the germline V gene are SGHRS and YFSETQ. The CDR3 spans 15 residues. The CDR3 loop reads CASTPTSGAHTEAFF. The CDR3 DNA is TGCGCCAGCACCCCGACTTCTGGAGCCCACACTGAAGCTTTCTTT.

A note on this clone: This sample includes further DNA sequences coding for the same CDR3. This sequence joins TRBV11-2 and TRBJ1-5, with TRBD1 as a possible D gene (5 bases). Germline CDR1 is SGHAT and CDR2 is FQNNGV. There are 14 residues in the CDR3. V lost 5 bases and J 1 base, leaving 9 bases between the germline ends. DNA of the CDR3: TGTGCCAGCAGCCCTCAGGGAAGCAATCAGCCCCAGCATTTT. It translates to CASSPQGSNQPQHF.

The chain employs TRBV28 and TRBJ1-5; no clear D. The V gene lost 1 base and the J gene lost 1 base, with 5 bases spanning the gap. The CDR3 runs to 14 residues. The germline V gene encodes CDR1 MDHEN and CDR2 SYDVKM. This CDR3 reads CASSLYSSNQPQHF. In nucleotides, the CDR3 is TGTGCCAGCAGTTTATACAGCAGCAATCAGCCCCAGCATTTT.

This chain uses TRBV7-2 with TRBJ2-7, with 8 bases lining up with TRBD1. This CDR3 contains 14 residues. The germline CDR1 and CDR2 sequences are SGHTA and FQGNSA. J gave up 2 bases and V 6 bases, and 6 bases lay outside the gene matches. The chain's CDR3 is CASSQGTGPYEQYF. The CDR3 DNA is TGTGCCAGCAGTCAAGGGACAGGCCCCTACGAGCAGTACTTC.

The rearrangement links TRBV5-1 to TRBJ1-3, with 8 bases fitting TRBD1. The CDR3 contains 14 residues. The V segment lost 0 bases and the J segment 4 bases; nucleotides outside the gene matches: 0. Per germline, CDR1 SGHRS and CDR2 YFSETQ. The CDR3 reads CASSLGQGGNTIYF. The CDR3 DNA reads as TGCGCCAGCAGCTTGGGACAGGGGGGAAACACCATATATTTT. The variable domain in full, with the rest retrieved from reference TRBV5-1 and TRBJ1-3, is KAGVTQTPRYLIKTRGQQVTLSCSPISGHRSVSWYQQTPGQGLQFLFEYFSETQRNKGNFPGRFSGRQFSNSRSEMNVSTLELGDSALYLCASSLGQGGNTIYFGEGSWLTVV.

The gene calls are TRBV27 and TRBJ1-2; D might be TRBD1 (6 bases). Germline V gives CDR1 MNHEY, CDR2 SMNVEV (reference sequence). CDR3 length equals 14 residues. Between the trimmed V and J ends, which lost 5 bases and 3 bases, there was a span of 13 bases. CDR3 loop: CASSPNRDDYGYTF. The CDR3 nucleotides are TGTGCCAGCAGTCCCAACAGGGACGACTATGGCTACACCTTC.

This clone was detected a few times. V gene TRBV27 combines with J gene TRBJ1-5; no firm D call. The length of the CDR3 is 15 residues. Trimming shortened V by 7 bases and J by 1 base, and 14 bases separated the two germline ends. Germline CDR1 reads MNHEY; CDR2 reads SMNVEV (reference sequence). The CDR3 loop is CASIPTGNSNQPQHF. The CDR3 bases are TGTGCCAGCATTCCAACCGGTAACAGCAATCAGCCCCAGCATTTT.

This clone was found a few times. This sequence joins TRBV10-2 and TRBJ1-1, with TRBD1 matching 8 bases. Germline V gene sequence: CDR1 WSHSY, CDR2 SAAADI. The CDR3 length is 16 residues. V shed 3 bases and J 0 bases; nucleotides not matched to a gene: 6. The CDR3 spells CASSDGAGGLNTEAFF. The CDR3 nucleotides are TGCGCCAGCAGTGATGGGGCAGGGGGCCTGAACACTGAAGCTTTCTTT.

This chain uses TRBV6-6 with TRBJ2-5, with 7 bases fitting TRBD1. TRBJ2-7 matches the DNA end more closely, so the J call is doubtful. The germline CDR1 and CDR2 sequences are MNHNY and SVGAGI (reference sequence). CDR3 length: 13 residues. CDR3 in DNA: TGTGCCAGCAGTTCAACACAGGGGTACGAGCAGTACTTC. Encoded protein: CASSSTQGYEQYF.